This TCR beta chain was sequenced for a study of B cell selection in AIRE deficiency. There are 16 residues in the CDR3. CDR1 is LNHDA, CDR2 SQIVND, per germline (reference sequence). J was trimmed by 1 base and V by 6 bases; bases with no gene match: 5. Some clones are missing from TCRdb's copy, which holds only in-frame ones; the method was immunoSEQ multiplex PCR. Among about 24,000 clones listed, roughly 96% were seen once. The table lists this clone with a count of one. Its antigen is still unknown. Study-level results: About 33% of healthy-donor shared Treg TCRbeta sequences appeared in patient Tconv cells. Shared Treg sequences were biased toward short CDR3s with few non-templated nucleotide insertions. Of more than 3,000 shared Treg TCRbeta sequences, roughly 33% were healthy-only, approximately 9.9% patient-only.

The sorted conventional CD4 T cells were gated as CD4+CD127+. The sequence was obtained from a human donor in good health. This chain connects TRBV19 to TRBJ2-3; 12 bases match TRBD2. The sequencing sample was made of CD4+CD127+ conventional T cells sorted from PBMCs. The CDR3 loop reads CASRPRLAGGTDTQYF. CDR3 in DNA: TGTGCCAGTAGGCCAAGACTAGCGGGGGGCACAGATACGCAGTATTTT. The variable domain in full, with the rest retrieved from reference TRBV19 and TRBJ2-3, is DGGITQSPKYLFRKEGQNVTLSCEQNLNHDAMYWYRQDPGQGLRLIYYSQIVNDFQKGDIAEGYSVSREKKESFPLTVTSAQKNPTAFYLCASRPRLAGGTDTQYFGPGTRLTVL.